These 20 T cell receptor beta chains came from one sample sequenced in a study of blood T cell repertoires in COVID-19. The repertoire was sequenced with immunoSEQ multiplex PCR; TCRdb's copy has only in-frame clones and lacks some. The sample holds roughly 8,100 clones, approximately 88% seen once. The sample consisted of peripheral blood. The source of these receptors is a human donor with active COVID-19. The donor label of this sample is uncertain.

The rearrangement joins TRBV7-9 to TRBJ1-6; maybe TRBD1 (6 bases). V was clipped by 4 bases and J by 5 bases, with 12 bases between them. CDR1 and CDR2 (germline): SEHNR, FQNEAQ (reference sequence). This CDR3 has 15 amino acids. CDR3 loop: CASSSGRTDNSPLHF. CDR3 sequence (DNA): TGTGCCAGCAGCTCCGGGAGGACAGATAATTCACCCCTCCACTTT.

The CDR3 loop is CATRPTSADNEQFF. The CDR3 DNA reads TGTGCCACCAGGCCGACTAGCGCCGACAATGAGCAGTTCTTC. V is TRBV15 and J is TRBJ2-1; TRBD2 agrees at 8 bases. Germline V lookup: CDR1 LNHNV, CDR2 YYDKDF (reference sequence). This CDR3 comprises 14 residues. V lost 6 bases, J lost 5 bases, and 6 bases stayed unmatched.

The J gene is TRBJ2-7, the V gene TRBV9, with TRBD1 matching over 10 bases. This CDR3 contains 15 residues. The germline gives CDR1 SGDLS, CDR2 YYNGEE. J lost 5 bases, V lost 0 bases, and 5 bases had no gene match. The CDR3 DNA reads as TGTGCCAGCAGCGTAGGAGGGACAGGGGAACACGAGCAGTACTTC. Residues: CASSVGGTGEHEQYF.

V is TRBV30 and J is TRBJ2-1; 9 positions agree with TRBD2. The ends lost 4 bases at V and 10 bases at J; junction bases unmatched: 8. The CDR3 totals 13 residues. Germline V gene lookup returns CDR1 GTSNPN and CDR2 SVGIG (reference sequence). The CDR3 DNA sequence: TGTGCCTGGAATAGCGGGAGTGTTGCCGAGCAGTTCTTC. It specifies CAWNSGSVAEQFF.

The CDR3 sequence: CATSDPGQSGPTDTQYF. The CDR3 DNA sequence: TGTGCCACCAGTGACCCTGGACAGAGCGGACCGACAGATACGCAGTATTTT. The chain carries TRBV24-1 and TRBJ2-3; maybe TRBD1 (6 bases). Between the trimmed V and J ends, which lost 4 bases and 3 bases, there was a span of 19 bases. The germline V gene encodes CDR1 KGHDR and CDR2 SFDVKD. This CDR3 spans 17 amino acids.

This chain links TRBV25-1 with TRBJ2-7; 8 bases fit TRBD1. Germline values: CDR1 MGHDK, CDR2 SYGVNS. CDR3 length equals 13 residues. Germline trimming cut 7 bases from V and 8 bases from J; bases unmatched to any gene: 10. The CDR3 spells CASTSDRDNQQYF. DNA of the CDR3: TGTGCCAGCACCTCGGACAGGGACAACCAGCAGTACTTC.

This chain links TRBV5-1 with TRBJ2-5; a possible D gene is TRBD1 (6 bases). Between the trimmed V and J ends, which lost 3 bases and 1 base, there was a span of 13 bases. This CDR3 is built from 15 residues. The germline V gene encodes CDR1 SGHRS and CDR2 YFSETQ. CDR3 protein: CASSSNTGTQETQYF. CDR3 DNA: TGCGCCAGCAGCTCCAACACAGGGACCCAAGAGACCCAGTACTTC.

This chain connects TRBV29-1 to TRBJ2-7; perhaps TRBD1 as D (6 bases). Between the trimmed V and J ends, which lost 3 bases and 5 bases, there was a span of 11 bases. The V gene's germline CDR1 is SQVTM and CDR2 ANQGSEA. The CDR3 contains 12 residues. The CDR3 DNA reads TGCAGCGTTGATACAGGGATCCACGAGCAGTACTTC. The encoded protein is CSVDTGIHEQYF.

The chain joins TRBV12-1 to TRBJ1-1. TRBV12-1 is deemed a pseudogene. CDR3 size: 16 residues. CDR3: CASRRYGGGRNTEAFF. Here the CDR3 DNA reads TGTGCCAGCAGACGCTACGGGGGGGGCAGGAACACTGAAGCTTTCTTT.

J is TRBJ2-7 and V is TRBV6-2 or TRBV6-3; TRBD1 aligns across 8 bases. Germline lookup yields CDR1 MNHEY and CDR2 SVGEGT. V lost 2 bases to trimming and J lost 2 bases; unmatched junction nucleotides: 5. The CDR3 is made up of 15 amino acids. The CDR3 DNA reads TGTGCCAGCAGTTACAGGGGACAGGTTACCTACGAGCAGTACTTC. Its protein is CASSYRGQVTYEQYF.

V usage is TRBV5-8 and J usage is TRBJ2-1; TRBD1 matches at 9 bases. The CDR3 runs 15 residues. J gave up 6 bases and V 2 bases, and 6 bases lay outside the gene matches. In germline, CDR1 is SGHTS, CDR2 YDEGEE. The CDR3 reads CASSFLGTGSNEQFF. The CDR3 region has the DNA TGTGCCAGCAGCTTTCTCGGGACAGGGTCCAATGAGCAGTTCTTC.

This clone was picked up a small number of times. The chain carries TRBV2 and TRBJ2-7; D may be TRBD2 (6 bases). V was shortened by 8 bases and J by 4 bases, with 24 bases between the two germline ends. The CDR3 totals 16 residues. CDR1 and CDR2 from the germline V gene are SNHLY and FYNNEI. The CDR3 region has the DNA TGTGCCAGCGAGGGCCCTGACGGGAGAGTGGTATACGAGCAGTACTTC. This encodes CASEGPDGRVVYEQYF. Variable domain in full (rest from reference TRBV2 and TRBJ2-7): EPEVTQTPSHQVTQMGQEVILRCVPISNHLYFYWYRQILGQKVEFLVSFYNNEISEKSEIFDDQFSVERPDGSNFTLKIRSTKLEDSAMYFCASEGPDGRVVYEQYFGPGTRLTVT.

CDR3 in DNA: TGTGCCAGCAGCCAACTAGCGGGAGTCTACAATGAGCAGTTCTTC. This encodes CASSQLAGVYNEQFF. This chain uses TRBV5-8 with TRBJ2-1; TRBD2 aligns across 11 bases. After removal of 4 bases from V and 3 bases from J, the junction contained 3 bases not matched to a gene. CDR3 length: 15 residues. Germline CDR1 reads SGHTS; CDR2 reads YDEGEE.

The CDR3 coding sequence is TGTGCCAGCAGTGATGGGACTAGCGGGAGAGACGAGCAGTACTTC. Encoded protein: CASSDGTSGRDEQYF. The rearrangement joins TRBV6-2 or TRBV6-3 to TRBJ2-7; 14 positions agree with TRBD2. Germline V gene sequence: CDR1 MNHEY, CDR2 SVGEGT. The CDR3 has 15 residues. V trimming: 5 bases; J trimming: 5 bases; junction bases outside the gene matches: 5.

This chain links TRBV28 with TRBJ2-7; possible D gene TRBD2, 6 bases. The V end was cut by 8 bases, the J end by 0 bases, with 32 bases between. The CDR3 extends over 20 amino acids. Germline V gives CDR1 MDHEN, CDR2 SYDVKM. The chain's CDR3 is CASGAGSRGGVEWSSYEQYF. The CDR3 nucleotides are TGTGCCAGCGGGGCGGGGTCTAGAGGCGGGGTCGAGTGGAGCTCCTACGAGCAGTACTTC. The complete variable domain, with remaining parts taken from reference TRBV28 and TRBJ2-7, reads DVKVTQSSRYLVKRTGEKVFLECVQDMDHENMFWYRQDPGLGLRLIYFSYDVKMKEKGDIPEGYSVSREKKERFSLILESASTNQTSMYLCASGAGSRGGVEWSSYEQYFGPGTRLTVT.

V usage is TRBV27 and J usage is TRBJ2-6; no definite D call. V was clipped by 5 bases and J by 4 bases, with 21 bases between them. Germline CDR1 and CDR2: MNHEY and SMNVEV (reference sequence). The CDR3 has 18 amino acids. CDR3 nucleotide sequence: TGTGCCAGCAGTCCCCGGGTCAGACGACCCAGCGGGGCCAACGTCCTGACTTTC. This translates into CASSPRVRRPSGANVLTF.

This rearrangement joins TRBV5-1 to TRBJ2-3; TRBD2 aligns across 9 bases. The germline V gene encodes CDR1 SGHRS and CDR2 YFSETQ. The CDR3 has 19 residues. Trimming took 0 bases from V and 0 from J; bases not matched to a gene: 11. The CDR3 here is CASSLGLAAVPPSTDTQYF. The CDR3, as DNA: TGCGCCAGCAGCTTGGGACTAGCGGCAGTCCCGCCTAGCACAGATACGCAGTATTTT. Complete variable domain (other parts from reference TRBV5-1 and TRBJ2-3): KAGVTQTPRYLIKTRGQQVTLSCSPISGHRSVSWYQQTPGQGLQFLFEYFSETQRNKGNFPGRFSGRQFSNSRSEMNVSTLELGDSALYLCASSLGLAAVPPSTDTQYFGPGTRLTVL.

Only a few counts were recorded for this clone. The CDR3 bases are TGTGCCAGCTCGCTAGGGGGTAGCGGGAGCGAGCAGTACTTC. This gives the protein CASSLGGSGSEQYF. The genes are TRBV18 and TRBJ2-7; 9 nucleotides match TRBD2. Per germline, CDR1 KGHSH and CDR2 LQKENI. Trimming cost V 6 bases and J 6 bases; bases outside gene matches: 9. CDR3 length equals 14 residues.

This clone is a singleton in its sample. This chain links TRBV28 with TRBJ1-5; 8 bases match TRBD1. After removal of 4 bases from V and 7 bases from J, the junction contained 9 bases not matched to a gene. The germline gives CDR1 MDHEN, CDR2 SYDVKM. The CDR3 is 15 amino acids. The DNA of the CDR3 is TGTGCCAGCAGTTCGGGACAGGCGCAATACCAGCCCCAGCATTTT. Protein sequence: CASSSGQAQYQPQHF. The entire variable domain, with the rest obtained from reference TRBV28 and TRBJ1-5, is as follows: DVKVTQSSRYLVKRTGEKVFLECVQDMDHENMFWYRQDPGLGLRLIYFSYDVKMKEKGDIPEGYSVSREKKERFSLILESASTNQTSMYLCASSSGQAQYQPQHFGDGTRLSIL.

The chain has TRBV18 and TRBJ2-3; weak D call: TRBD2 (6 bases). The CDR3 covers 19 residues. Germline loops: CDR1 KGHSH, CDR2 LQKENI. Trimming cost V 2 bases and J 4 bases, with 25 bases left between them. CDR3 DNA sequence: TGTGCCAGCTCACCAGGAGGGCCCGAACAGGTTGGGACGGCAGATACGCAGTATTTT. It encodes CASSPGGPEQVGTADTQYF.